This entry lists 18 T cell receptor beta chains sequenced from one sample in a study of shared clonotypes between healthy human individuals. Some clones are missing from TCRdb's copy, which holds only in-frame ones; the method was immunoSEQ multiplex PCR. The table shows about 2.3 million clones, with 90% to 95% occurring only once. The sequenced sample consisted of naive CD4+ T cells from PBMCs. Subset meaning: CD45RA+ positively selected. The source is a man aged 18 to 29 in good health. Some clones in this sample may be carry-over from other donors' samples.

The chain joins TRBV4-1 to TRBJ1-2; weak D call: TRBD1 (6 bases). The CDR3 covers 15 residues. The ends were cut back, 4 bases at V and 5 bases at J, with 17 bases in the middle. The germline V gene has CDR1 MGHRA and CDR2 YSYEKL. CDR3 in amino acids: CASSPGEASLYGYTF. The CDR3 bases are TGCGCCAGCAGCCCAGGGGAGGCAAGCTTGTATGGCTACACCTTC.

The rearrangement joins TRBV18 to TRBJ1-1; D unresolved. This CDR3 is 15 amino acids long. V dropped 3 bases and J dropped 6 bases, with 17 bases sitting between them. Germline loops: CDR1 KGHSH, CDR2 LQKENI. CDR3 loop: CASSPSPGLRSEAFF. The CDR3 nucleotides read TGTGCCAGCTCACCTTCTCCCGGACTGAGGTCTGAAGCTTTCTTT.

The chain has TRBV28 and TRBJ1-2; D call uncertain. Deletions cut 7 bases from V and 8 bases from J, with 11 bases between. Germline CDR1 reads MDHEN; CDR2 reads SYDVKM. The CDR3 runs 11 residues. As DNA, the CDR3 is TGTGCCAGCACGGCCCCCGGAGGCTACACCTTC. Translation: CASTAPGGYTF.

V gene TRBV7-2 combines with J gene TRBJ2-5, with TRBD1 matching over 10 bases. The CDR3 has 16 residues. Germline V gives CDR1 SGHTA, CDR2 FQGNSA. The V segment lost 5 bases and the J segment 1 base; nucleotides outside the gene matches: 7. The CDR3 nucleotides read TGTGCCAGCAGCCCCGGACAGGGGGTATTCCAAGAGACCCAGTACTTC. Its protein product is CASSPGQGVFQETQYF.

The chain carries TRBV5-1 and TRBJ1-3, with 7 bases aligning to TRBD1. Germline V gene lookup returns CDR1 SGHRS and CDR2 YFSETQ. J was trimmed by 0 bases and V by 4 bases; bases with no gene match: 1. The CDR3 has 14 amino acids. The DNA of the CDR3 is TGCGCCAGCAGCGCAGGGGGCTCTGGAAACACCATATATTTT. Its protein is CASSAGGSGNTIYF.

The chain recombines TRBV27 with TRBJ1-1; 8 bases are shared with TRBD1. CDR3 length: 14 amino acids. The germline gives CDR1 MNHEY, CDR2 SMNVEV (reference sequence). With V trimmed by 9 bases and J by 5 bases, 11 bases remained unmatched. For the CDR3, the DNA is TGTGCCAGTGCCTCGGACAGGGCCATGACTGAAGCTTTCTTT. This translates into CASASDRAMTEAFF.

The count of this clone is one. The rearrangement joins TRBV6-6 to TRBJ2-4; the D gene is possibly TRBD1 (5 bases). Germline CDR1 is MNHNY and CDR2 is SVGAGI (reference sequence). CDR3 size: 15 residues. V lost 6 bases and J lost 0, with 12 bases in between. The CDR3 region is CASRLQGLAKNIQYF. CDR3 DNA sequence: TGTGCCAGCAGACTTCAGGGATTAGCCAAAAACATTCAGTACTTC.

The chain recombines TRBV7-9 with TRBJ1-1, with 7 bases matching TRBD1. The V gene's germline CDR1 is SEHNR and CDR2 FQNEAQ (reference sequence). Unmatched junction bases numbered 9, after V lost 0 bases and J lost 8 bases. This CDR3 region has 15 residues. The CDR3 reads CASSLAKDRPPEAFF. The CDR3 region has the DNA TGTGCCAGCAGCTTAGCAAAGGACAGGCCTCCGGAAGCTTTCTTT.

The V gene is TRBV5-8, the J gene TRBJ2-3; TRBD2 agrees at 7 bases. In germline, CDR1 is SGHTS, CDR2 YDEGEE. The V segment lost 4 bases and the J segment 1 base; nucleotides outside the gene matches: 6. This CDR3 is built from 15 residues. The CDR3 region has the DNA TGTGCCAGCAGCGGCAAACTAGCGCGCACAGATACGCAGTATTTT. Protein product: CASSGKLARTDTQYF.

This clone came up once. V gene TRBV5-1 combines with J gene TRBJ2-1, with 12 positions matching TRBD2. The germline gives CDR1 SGHRS, CDR2 YFSETQ. The CDR3 is made up of 22 amino acids. V dropped 2 bases and J dropped 0; count of bases not matched to a gene: 18. This CDR3 reads CASSFIMGASGRDISSYNEQFF. As DNA, the CDR3 is TGCGCCAGCAGCTTCATAATGGGAGCTAGCGGGAGGGATATCAGCTCCTACAATGAGCAGTTCTTC.

V gene TRBV28 combines with J gene TRBJ2-7; 9 nucleotides line up with TRBD2. With V trimmed by 4 bases and J by 0 bases, 19 bases remained unmatched. This CDR3 region has 20 residues. Germline V CDR1 and CDR2: MDHEN, SYDVKM. The CDR3 loop is CASSSVMWTSAFKSSYEQYF. The CDR3 DNA reads TGTGCCAGCAGTTCCGTCATGTGGACTAGCGCATTTAAGAGCTCCTACGAGCAGTACTTC.

About this clone itself: This sample includes further DNA sequences coding for the same CDR3. V and J are TRBV5-1 and TRBJ2-2, with 8 bases fitting TRBD1. The germline V gene encodes CDR1 SGHRS and CDR2 YFSETQ. Trimming removed 2 bases from V and 1 base from J; junction bases left unmatched: 4. The CDR3 extends over 16 amino acids. Here the CDR3 reads CASSLLGQGNTGELFF. CDR3 nucleotide sequence: TGCGCCAGCAGCTTATTAGGACAGGGGAACACCGGGGAGCTGTTTTTT.

V usage is TRBV18 and J usage is TRBJ2-5, with unresolved D. V dropped 3 bases and J dropped 2 bases, with 13 bases sitting between them. This CDR3 contains 15 residues. In germline, CDR1 is KGHSH, CDR2 LQKENI. The CDR3 bases are TGTGCCAGCTCACCCCTTAAGACACCGCAAGAGACCCAGTACTTC. Amino acids: CASSPLKTPQETQYF.

The V and J genes are TRBV18 and TRBJ1-1; D gene ambiguous. Germline CDR1 and CDR2: KGHSH and LQKENI. Trimming took 2 bases from V and 2 from J, leaving 6 bases between them. This CDR3 comprises 13 residues. DNA of the CDR3: TGTGCCAGCTCACCAAGTTTCAACACTGAAGCTTTCTTT. Protein: CASSPSFNTEAFF.

This clone was found a few times. The V and J genes are TRBV2 and TRBJ2-5; 10 nucleotides line up with TRBD1. The CDR3 spans 16 residues. The germline gives CDR1 SNHLY, CDR2 FYNNEI. V gave up 6 bases and J gave up 5 bases; unmatched junction bases: 12. The CDR3: CASSVAGTGEKETQYF. The CDR3 DNA reads TGTGCCAGCAGCGTCGCCGGGACAGGGGAGAAGGAGACCCAGTACTTC.

This chain connects TRBV18 to TRBJ2-7, with D tentatively TRBD2 (5 bases). The CDR3 runs to 15 residues. Per the germline V gene, CDR1 is KGHSH and CDR2 is LQKENI. The ends were cut back, 1 base at V and 2 bases at J, with 12 bases in the middle. CDR3 amino acids: CASSPREMRAYEQYF. The CDR3, as DNA: TGTGCCAGCTCACCACGGGAGATGCGAGCCTACGAGCAGTACTTC.

The V call is TRBV7-8, the J call TRBJ2-1, with 9 nucleotides matching TRBD1. CDR3 length: 15 amino acids. Germline V CDR1 and CDR2: SGHVS, FQNEAQ. J lost 7 bases, V lost 4 bases, and 8 bases had no gene match. In DNA, the CDR3 is TGTGCCAGCAGCTACAGGACAGGGGATGGGAATGAGCAGTTCTTC. It codes for CASSYRTGDGNEQFF.

The V and J genes are TRBV18 and TRBJ2-1, with D maybe TRBD1 (6 bases). The CDR3 loop spans 12 amino acids. The germline gives CDR1 KGHSH, CDR2 LQKENI. V gave up 4 bases and J gave up 8 bases, with 9 bases separating them. The chain's CDR3 is CASSLNRDEQFF. CDR3 DNA: TGTGCCAGCTCACTCAACAGGGATGAGCAGTTCTTC.